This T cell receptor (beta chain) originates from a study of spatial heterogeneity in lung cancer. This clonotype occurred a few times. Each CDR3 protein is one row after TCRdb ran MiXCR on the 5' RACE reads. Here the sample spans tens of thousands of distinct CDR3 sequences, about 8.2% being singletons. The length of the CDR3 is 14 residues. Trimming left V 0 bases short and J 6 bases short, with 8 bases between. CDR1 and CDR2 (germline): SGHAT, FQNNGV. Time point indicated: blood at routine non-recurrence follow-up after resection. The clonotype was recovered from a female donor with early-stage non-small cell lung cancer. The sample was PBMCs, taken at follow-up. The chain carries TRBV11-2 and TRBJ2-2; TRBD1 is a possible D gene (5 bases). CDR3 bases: TGTGCCAGCAGCTTAGATAGGGGTGCCGGGGAGCTGTTTTTT. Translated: CASSLDRGAGELFF.